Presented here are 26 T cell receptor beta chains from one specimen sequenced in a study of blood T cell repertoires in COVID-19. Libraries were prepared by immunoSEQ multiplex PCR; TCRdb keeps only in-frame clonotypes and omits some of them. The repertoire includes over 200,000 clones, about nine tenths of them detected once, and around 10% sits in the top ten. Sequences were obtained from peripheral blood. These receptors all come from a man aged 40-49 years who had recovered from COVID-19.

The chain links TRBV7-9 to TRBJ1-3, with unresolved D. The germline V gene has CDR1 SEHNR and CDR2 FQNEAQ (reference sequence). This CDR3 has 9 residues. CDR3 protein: CLSGNTIYF. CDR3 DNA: TGTCTCTCTGGAAACACCATATATTTT.

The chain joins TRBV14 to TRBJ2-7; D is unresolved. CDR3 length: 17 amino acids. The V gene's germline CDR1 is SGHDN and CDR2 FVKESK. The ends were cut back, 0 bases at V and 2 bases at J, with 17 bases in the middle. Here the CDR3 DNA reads TGTGCCAGCAGCCAAGATCGTGTTACCGGGTACACCTACGAGCAGTACTTC. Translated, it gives CASSQDRVTGYTYEQYF. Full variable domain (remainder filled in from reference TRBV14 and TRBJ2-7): EAGVTQFPSHSVIEKGQTVTLRCDPISGHDNLYWYRRVMGKEIKFLLHFVKESKQDESGMPNNRFLAERTGGTYSTLKVQPAELEDSGVYFCASSQDRVTGYTYEQYFGPGTRLTVT.

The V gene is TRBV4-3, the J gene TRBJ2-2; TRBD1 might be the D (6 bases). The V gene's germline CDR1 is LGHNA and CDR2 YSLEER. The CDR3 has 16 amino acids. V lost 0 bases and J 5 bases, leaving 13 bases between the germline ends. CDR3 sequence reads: CASSQDTTGSTGELFF. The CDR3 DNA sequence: TGCGCCAGCAGCCAAGATACTACAGGGAGTACCGGGGAGCTGTTTTTT.

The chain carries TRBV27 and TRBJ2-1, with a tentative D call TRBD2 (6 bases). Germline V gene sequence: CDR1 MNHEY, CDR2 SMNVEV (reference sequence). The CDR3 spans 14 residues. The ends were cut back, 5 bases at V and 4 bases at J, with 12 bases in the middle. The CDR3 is CASSLAGTYNEQFF. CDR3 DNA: TGTGCCAGCAGTCTCGCCGGGACTTACAATGAGCAGTTCTTC.

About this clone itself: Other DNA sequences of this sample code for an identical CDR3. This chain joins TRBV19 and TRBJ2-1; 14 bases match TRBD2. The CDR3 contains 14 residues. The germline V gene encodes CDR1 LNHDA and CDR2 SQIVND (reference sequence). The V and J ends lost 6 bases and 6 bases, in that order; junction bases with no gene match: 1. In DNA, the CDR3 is TGTGCCAGTAGCGGACTAGCGGGGGGCAATGAGCAGTTCTTC. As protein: CASSGLAGGNEQFF.

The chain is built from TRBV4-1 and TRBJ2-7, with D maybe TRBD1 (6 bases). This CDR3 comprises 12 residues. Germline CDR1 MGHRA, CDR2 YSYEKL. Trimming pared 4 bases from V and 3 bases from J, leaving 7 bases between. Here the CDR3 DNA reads TGCGCCAGCAGCCTGACAGGCTACGAGCAGTACTTC. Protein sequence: CASSLTGYEQYF.

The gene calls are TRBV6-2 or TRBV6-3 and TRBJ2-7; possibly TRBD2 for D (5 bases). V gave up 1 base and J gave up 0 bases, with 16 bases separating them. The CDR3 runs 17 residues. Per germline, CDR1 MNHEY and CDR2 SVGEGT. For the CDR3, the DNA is TGTGCCAGCAGTTACTATGGAGGAACTGGGAACTCCTACGAGCAGTACTTC. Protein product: CASSYYGGTGNSYEQYF.

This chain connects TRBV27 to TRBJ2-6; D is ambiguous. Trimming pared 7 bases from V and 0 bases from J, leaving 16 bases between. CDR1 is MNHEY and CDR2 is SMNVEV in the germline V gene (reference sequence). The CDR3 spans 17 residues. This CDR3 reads CASTRSPLLSGANVLTF. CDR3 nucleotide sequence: TGTGCCAGCACCAGGTCCCCCTTACTCTCTGGGGCCAACGTCCTGACTTTC. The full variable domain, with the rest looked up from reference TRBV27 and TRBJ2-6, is EAQVTQNPRYLITVTGKKLTVTCSQNMNHEYMSWYRQDPGLGLRQIYYSMNVEVTDKGDVPEGYKVSRKEKRNFPLILESPSPNQTSLYFCASTRSPLLSGANVLTFGAGSRLTVL.

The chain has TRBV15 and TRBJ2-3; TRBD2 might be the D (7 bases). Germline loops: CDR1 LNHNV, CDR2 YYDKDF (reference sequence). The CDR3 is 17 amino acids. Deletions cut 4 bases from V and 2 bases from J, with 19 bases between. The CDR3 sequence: CATSILGGGPHTDTQYF. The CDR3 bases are TGTGCCACCAGCATTCTAGGGGGGGGTCCTCACACAGATACGCAGTATTTT. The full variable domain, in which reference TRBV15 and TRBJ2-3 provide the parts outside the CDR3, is DAMVIQNPRYQVTQFGKPVTLSCSQTLNHNVMYWYQQKSSQAPKLLFHYYDKDFNNEADTPDNFQSRRPNTSFCFLDIRSPGLGDTAMYLCATSILGGGPHTDTQYFGPGTRLTVL.

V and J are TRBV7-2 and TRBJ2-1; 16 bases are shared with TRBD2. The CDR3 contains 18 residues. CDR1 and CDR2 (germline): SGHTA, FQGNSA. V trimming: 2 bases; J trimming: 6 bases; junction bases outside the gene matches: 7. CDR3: CASSLLGLAGGPSNEQFF. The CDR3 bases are TGTGCCAGCAGCTTACTGGGACTAGCGGGGGGGCCTTCCAATGAGCAGTTCTTC.

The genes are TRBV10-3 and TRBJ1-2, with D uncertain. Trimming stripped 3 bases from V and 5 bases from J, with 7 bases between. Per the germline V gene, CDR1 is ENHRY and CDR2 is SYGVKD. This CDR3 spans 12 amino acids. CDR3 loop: CAISELGYGYTF. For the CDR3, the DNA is TGTGCCATCAGTGAACTCGGGTATGGCTACACCTTC.

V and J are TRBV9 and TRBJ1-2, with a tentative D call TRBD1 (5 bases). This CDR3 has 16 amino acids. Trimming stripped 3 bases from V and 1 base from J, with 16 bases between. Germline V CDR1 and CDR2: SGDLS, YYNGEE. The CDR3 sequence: CASSGRGASDNYGYTF. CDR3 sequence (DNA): TGTGCCAGCAGCGGACGTGGGGCGTCGGATAACTATGGCTACACCTTC.

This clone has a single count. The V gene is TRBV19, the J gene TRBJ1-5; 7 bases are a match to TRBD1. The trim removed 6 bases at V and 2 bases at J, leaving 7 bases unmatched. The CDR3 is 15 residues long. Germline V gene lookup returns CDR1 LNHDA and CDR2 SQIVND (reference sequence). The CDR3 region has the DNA TGTGCCAGTAGGCAAAACAGGGGTGGCAATCAGCCCCAGCATTTT. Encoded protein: CASRQNRGGNQPQHF. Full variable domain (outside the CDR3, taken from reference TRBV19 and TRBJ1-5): DGGITQSPKYLFRKEGQNVTLSCEQNLNHDAMYWYRQDPGQGLRLIYYSQIVNDFQKGDIAEGYSVSREKKESFPLTVTSAQKNPTAFYLCASRQNRGGNQPQHFGDGTRLSIL.

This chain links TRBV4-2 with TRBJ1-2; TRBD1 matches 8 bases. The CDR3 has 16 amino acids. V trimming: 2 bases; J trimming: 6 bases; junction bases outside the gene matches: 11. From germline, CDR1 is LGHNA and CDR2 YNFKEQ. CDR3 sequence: CASSQTQGVRGNGYTF. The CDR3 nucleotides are TGTGCCAGCAGCCAAACACAGGGGGTAAGGGGGAATGGCTACACCTTC.

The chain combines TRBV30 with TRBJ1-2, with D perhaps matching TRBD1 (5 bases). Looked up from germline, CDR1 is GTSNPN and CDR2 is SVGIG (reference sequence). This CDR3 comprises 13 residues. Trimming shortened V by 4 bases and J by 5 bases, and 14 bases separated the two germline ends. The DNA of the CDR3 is TGTGCCTGGACTTCAGGGCAACGATATGGCTACACCTTC. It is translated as CAWTSGQRYGYTF.

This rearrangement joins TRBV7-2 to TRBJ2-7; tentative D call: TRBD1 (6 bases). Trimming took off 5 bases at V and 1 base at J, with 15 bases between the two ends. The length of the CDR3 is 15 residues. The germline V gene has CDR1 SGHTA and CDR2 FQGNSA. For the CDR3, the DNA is TGTGCCAGCAGCACCGTGACAGGAATATCCTACGAGCAGTACTTC. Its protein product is CASSTVTGISYEQYF.

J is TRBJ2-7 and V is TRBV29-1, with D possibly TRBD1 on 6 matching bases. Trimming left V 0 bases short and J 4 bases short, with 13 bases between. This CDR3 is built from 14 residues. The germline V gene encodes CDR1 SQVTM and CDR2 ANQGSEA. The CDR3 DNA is TGCAGCGTTGAAGATATGGACAGACCATACGAGCAGTACTTC. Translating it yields CSVEDMDRPYEQYF.

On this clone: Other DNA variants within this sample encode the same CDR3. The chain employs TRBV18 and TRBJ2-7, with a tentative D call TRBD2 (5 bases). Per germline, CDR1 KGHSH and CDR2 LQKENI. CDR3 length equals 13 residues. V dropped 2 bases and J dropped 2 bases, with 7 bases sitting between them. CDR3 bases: TGTGCCAGCTCACCAAGCGGAGCCTACGAGCAGTACTTC. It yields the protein CASSPSGAYEQYF. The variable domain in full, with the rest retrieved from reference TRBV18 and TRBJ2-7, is NAGVMQNPRHLVRRRGQEARLRCSPMKGHSHVYWYRQLPEEGLKFMVYLQKENIIDESGMPKERFSAEFPKEGPSILRIQQVVRGDSAAYFCASSPSGAYEQYFGPGTRLTVT.

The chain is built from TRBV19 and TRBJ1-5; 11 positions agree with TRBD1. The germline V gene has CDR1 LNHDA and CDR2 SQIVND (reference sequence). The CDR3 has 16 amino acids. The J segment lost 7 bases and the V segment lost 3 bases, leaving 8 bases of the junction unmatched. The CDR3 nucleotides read TGTGCCAGTAGTATCAGTTGGACAGGGGGCGAACAGCCCCAGCATTTT. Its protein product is CASSISWTGGEQPQHF.

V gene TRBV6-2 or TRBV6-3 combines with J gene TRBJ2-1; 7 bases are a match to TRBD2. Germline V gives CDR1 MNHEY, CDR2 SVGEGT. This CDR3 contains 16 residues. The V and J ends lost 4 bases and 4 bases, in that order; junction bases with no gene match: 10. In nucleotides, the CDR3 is TGTGCCAGCAGTTCTTTTCTAGCGGATACATACAATGAGCAGTTCTTC. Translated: CASSSFLADTYNEQFF.

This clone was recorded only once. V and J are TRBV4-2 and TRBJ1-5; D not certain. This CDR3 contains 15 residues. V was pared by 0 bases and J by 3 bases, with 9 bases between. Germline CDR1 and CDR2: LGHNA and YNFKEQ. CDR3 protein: CASSQDWRVNQPQHF. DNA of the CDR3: TGTGCCAGCAGCCAAGATTGGCGGGTCAATCAGCCCCAGCATTTT.

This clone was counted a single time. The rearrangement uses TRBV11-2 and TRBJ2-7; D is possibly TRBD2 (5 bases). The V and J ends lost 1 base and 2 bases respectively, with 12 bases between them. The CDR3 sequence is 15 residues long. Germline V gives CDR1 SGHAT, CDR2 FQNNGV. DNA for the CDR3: TGTGCCAGCAGCTTAGGAACGCGGGCGGCCTACGAGCAGTACTTC. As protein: CASSLGTRAAYEQYF.

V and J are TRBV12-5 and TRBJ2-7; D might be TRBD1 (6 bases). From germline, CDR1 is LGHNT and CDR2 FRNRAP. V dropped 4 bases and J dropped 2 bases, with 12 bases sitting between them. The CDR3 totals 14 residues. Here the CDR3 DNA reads TGTGCTAGTGGTTCGTCCGGACAGCCCTACGAGCAGTACTTC. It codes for CASGSSGQPYEQYF.

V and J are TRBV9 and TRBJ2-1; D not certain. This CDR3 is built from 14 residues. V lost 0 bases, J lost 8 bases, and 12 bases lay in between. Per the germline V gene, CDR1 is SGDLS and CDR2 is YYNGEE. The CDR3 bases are TGTGCCAGCAGCGTAGGAGGTAGTCTCCATGAGCAGTTCTTC. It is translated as CASSVGGSLHEQFF.

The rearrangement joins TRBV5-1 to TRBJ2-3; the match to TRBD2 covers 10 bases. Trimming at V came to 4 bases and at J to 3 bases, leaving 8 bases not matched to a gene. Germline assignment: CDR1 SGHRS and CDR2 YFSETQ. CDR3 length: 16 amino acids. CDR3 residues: CASSRSLAGVTDTQYF. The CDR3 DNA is TGCGCCAGCAGCCGATCTCTAGCGGGGGTTACAGATACGCAGTATTTT.

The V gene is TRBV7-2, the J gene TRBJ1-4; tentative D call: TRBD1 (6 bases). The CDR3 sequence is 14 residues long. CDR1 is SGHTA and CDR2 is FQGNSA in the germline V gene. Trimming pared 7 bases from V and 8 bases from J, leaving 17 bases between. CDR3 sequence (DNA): TGTGCCAGCACCATAGTGGGGGCTGGAGAAAAACTGTTTTTT. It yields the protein CASTIVGAGEKLFF.